The 3 T cell receptor beta chains presented below share a single source sample, sequenced in a study of OX40 agonist ivuxolimab in advanced cancers. TCRdb keeps only in-frame clones here, not all; method: immunoSEQ multiplex PCR. The sample has about 91,000 clones; 65% to 90% are singletons. The sample here was CD4+ or CD8+ T cells sorted from blood, taken in a trial of the OX40 agonist ivuxolimab. These receptors were obtained from an adult with an advanced solid tumor such as melanoma, head and neck, liver or kidney cancer.

The rearrangement links TRBV11-2 to TRBJ2-7, with D perhaps TRBD1 or TRBD2 (6 bases each). The V end lost 4 bases, the J end lost 6 bases, and 16 bases lay between the germline ends. Germline V gene data show CDR1 as SGHAT and CDR2 as FQNNGV. This CDR3 region has 14 residues. CDR3 coding DNA: TGTGCCAGCAGCTCCCCGTGGGGGGCGAGCGAGCAGTACTTC. Its protein is CASSSPWGASEQYF. The variable domain in full, completed from reference TRBV11-2 and TRBJ2-7, reads EAGVAQSPRYKIIEKRQSVAFWCNPISGHATLYWYQQILGQGPKLLIQFQNNGVVDDSQLPKDRFSAERLKGVDSTLKIQPAKLEDSAVYLCASSSPWGASEQYFGPGTRLTVT.

This rearrangement joins TRBV21-1 to TRBJ2-7; the D call of TRBD1 is as the table states it, not checked on the DNA. TRBV21-1 is reported as a pseudogene. The CDR3 extends over 15 amino acids. This CDR3 is CASSFLGQGSYEQYF. CDR3 coding DNA: TGTGCCAGCAGCTTCTTAGGACAGGGTTCCTACGAGCAGTACTTC.

The chain links TRBV2 to TRBJ1-2; the D gene is possibly TRBD1 (5 bases). Trimming removed 0 bases at V and 4 bases at J, with 9 bases between. The germline gives CDR1 SNHLY, CDR2 FYNNEI. The CDR3 is made up of 14 amino acids. CDR3 loop: CASSEARQLYGYTF. CDR3 in DNA: TGTGCCAGCAGTGAAGCGCGACAGCTCTATGGCTACACCTTC.